The source of this TCR beta chain is a study of blood T cells in healthy people across ages. Whole-study results and caveats: It was not known whether donors were CMV positive (a possible confounder of expanded clonotype changes). Naive T cell percentage by flow cytometry tracked strongly with beta diversity.

Trimming removed 10 bases at V and 5 bases at J, with 12 bases between. Germline V lookup: CDR1 ENHRY, CDR2 SYGVKD. CDR3 length: 11 residues. PBMCs, at least 6 million per sample, were isolated. The authors ran a second PCR of 7 to 11 cycles using a sample-barcoded 5' primer and a J-beta primer mix. TCRdb analysed the 5' RACE reads with MiXCR anew, one entry per CDR3 protein. The table records over a million distinct CDR3 sequences, about 43% of them present only once. A few counts support this clonotype. The antigen is undetermined. This clonotype was sampled from a woman aged 18-29 years in good health. Sequencing was performed on blood. V is TRBV10-3 and J is TRBJ2-7; tentative D call: TRBD1 (6 bases). The CDR3 loop is CATTGSDEQYF. CDR3 DNA sequence: TGTGCCACCACAGGGTCCGACGAGCAGTACTTC.